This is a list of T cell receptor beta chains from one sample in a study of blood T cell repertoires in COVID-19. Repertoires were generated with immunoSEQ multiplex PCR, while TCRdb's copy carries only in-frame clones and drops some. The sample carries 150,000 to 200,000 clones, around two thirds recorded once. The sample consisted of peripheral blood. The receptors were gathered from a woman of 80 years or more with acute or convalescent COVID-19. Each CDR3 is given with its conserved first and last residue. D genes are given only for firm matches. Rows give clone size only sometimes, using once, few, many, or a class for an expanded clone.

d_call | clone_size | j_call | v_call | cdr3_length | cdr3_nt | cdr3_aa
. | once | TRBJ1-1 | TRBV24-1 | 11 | TGTGCCACCAACAGTCAGGGCCAAGCTTTCTTT | CATNSQGQAFF
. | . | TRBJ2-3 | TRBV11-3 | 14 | TGTGCCAGCAGCCGAGGGGGGGGCATGGATACGCAGTATTTT | CASSRGGGMDTQYF
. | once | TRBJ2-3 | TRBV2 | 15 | TGTGCCAGCAGTCAACGGCGGCCTAGCACAGATACGCAGTATTTT | CASSQRRPSTDTQYF
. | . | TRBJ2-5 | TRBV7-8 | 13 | TGTGCCAGCAGCTGGCAGACAACCCTGACCCAGTACTTC | CASSWQTTLTQYF
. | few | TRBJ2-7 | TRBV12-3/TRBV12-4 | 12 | TGTGCCAGCAGAGGGGACACGTACGAGCAGTACTTC | CASRGDTYEQYF
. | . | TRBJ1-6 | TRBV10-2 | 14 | TGCGCCAGCAGTGAGACCCCCGACGGGTCACCCCTCCACTTT | CASSETPDGSPLHF
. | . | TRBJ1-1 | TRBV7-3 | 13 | TGTGCCAGCAGCTTAGACAGTAACACTGAAGCTTTCTTT | CASSLDSNTEAFF
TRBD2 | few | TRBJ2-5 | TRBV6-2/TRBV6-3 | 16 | TGTGCCAGCAGTGCCCGCGGAGCGGGGGTTTTGGAGACCCAGTACTTC | CASSARGAGVLETQYF
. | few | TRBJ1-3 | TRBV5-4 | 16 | TGTGCCAGCAGCTTGGACTTCCGAAGCTCTGGAAACACCATATATTTT | CASSLDFRSSGNTIYF
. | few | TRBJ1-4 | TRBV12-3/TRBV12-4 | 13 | TGTGCCAGCAGTCGGGACACTGGGGAAAAACTGTTTTTT | CASSRDTGEKLFF
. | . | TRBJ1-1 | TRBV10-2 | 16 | TGCGCCAGCAGTGAGCAATATGGCTTCGGGGACACTGAAGCTTTCTTT | CASSEQYGFGDTEAFF
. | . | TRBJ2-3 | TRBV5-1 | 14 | TGCGCCAGCAGCTTGGAAGATCAGGCAGATACGCAGTATTTT | CASSLEDQADTQYF
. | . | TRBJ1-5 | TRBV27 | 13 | TGTGCCAGCAGCCTCAGGGTGGGTCAGCCCCAGCATTTT | CASSLRVGQPQHF
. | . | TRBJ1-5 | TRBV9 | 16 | TGTGCCAGCAGCGTAGATCCCCAGTTACCCAATCAGCCCCAGCATTTT | CASSVDPQLPNQPQHF
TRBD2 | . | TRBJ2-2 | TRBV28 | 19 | TGTGCCAGCATAACCGGGACTAGCGGTCTCCTAGGGGGAACCGGGGAGCTGTTTTTT | CASITGTSGLLGGTGELFF
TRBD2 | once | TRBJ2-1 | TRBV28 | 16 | TGTGCCAGCAGAGGACTAGCGGGAGGTGGGTACAATGAGCAGTTCTTC | CASRGLAGGGYNEQFF
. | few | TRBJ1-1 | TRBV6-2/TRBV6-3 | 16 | TGTGCCAGCAGTTACCCGTTCGATGTTCTGAGCACTGAAGCTTTCTTT | CASSYPFDVLSTEAFF